This T cell receptor (beta chain) comes out of a study of cytomegalovirus exposure and HLA in healthy donors. The PCR ran on 60 Vbeta and 13 Jbeta primers. The data were produced by immunoSEQ multiplex PCR, yet TCRdb's version contains in-frame clones alone and is incomplete. In the table there are 170,000 or so clones, 84% of which are singletons. Study conclusions and caveats: In a later analysis, approximately 15,000 TCR beta sequences were associated with HLA alleles at 0.05 false discovery rate. It was assumed in the presence/absence analyses that sequencing depth was roughly uniform across donors. Immune exposure information available was restricted to CMV serostatus.

As concerns this clone: Its antigen is not identified.

With 4 bases clipped from V and 1 base from J, the junction kept 4 bases outside the gene matches. The CDR3 sequence is 15 residues long. The V gene's germline CDR1 is SGHTA and CDR2 FQGTGA. The chain recombines TRBV7-3 with TRBJ2-5; the match to TRBD2 covers 9 bases. Material for sequencing was PBMCs. The source of this sequence is a girl aged 10-17 years in good health and CMV-seropositive. Written as DNA, the CDR3 is TGTGCCAGCAGCTCCGGGCGGGGGGGCCAAGAGACCCAGTACTTC. This encodes CASSSGRGGQETQYF.